This entry lists 14 T cell receptor beta chains sequenced from one sample in a study of tumor and adjacent non-tumor tissue in lung cancer. TCRbeta libraries were built with three rounds of nested PCR, modified from ARM-PCR. TCRdb fed the multiplex PCR reads into MiXCR, producing one record per CDR3 protein. The table has under 95,000 distinct CDR3 sequences, more than 80% seen once; the top ten hold about half. This sample's RNA came from whole unsorted tissue. Distant lung tissue was collected more than 3 cm away from the tumor edge. Material: distant non-tumor lung tissue. The receptors here all came from a man aged 60 to 75 with non-small cell lung cancer.

Concerning this clonotype: Because it lacks the conserved phenylalanine or tryptophan at the end, this CDR3 is likely a read error. The chain has TRBV11-3 and TRBJ1-1; D gene unclear. This CDR3 is 14 amino acids long. Germline assignment: CDR1 SGHNT and CDR2 YENEEA. V dropped 4 bases and J dropped 6 bases, with 15 bases sitting between them. This CDR3 reads CASSSHGRQAEAFL. The CDR3 region has the DNA TGTGCCAGCAGCTCACACGGACGGCAGGCTGAAGCTTTCTTA.

A few counts support this clonotype. Just one base apart from a much larger clone, this may be a read error. V usage is TRBV20-1 and J usage is TRBJ1-1; no clear D gene. The V gene lost 2 bases and the J gene lost 0 bases, with 1 base spanning the gap. CDR1 and CDR2 from the germline V gene are DFQATT and SNEGSKA (reference sequence). This CDR3 contains 11 residues. Written as DNA, the CDR3 is TGCAGTGCTAGAATGAACACTGAAGCTTTCTTT. Protein: CSARMNTEAFF.

This clonotype was recorded only once. At one boundary the junction diverges from the germline segment, which might be a read error. The chain employs TRBV5-6 and TRBJ2-2; 7 positions agree with TRBD1. Germline loops: CDR1 SGHDT, CDR2 YYEEEE. This CDR3 spans 15 amino acids. The CDR3 coding sequence is TGTGCCGGCAGCTTGGGACAGCCTGCGAGTGGGGAGCTGTTTTTT. Its protein is CAGSLGQPASGELFF.

For this clonotype: The junction departs from germline at one end; a sequencing error may be responsible. This chain connects TRBV20-1 to TRBJ2-7; D possibly corresponds to TRBD2 (5 bases). The CDR3 runs to 12 residues. From germline, CDR1 is DFQATT and CDR2 SNEGSKA (reference sequence). The CDR3 bases are TGCAGTACTAGTGAGGTCACCTACGAGAAGTACTTC. It yields the protein CSTSEVTYEKYF.

This rearrangement joins TRBV5-4 to TRBJ1-1; the match to TRBD1 covers 7 bases. Trimming removed 4 bases from V and 1 base from J; junction bases left unmatched: 10. This CDR3 comprises 16 residues. Germline lookup yields CDR1 SGHNT and CDR2 YYREEE (reference sequence). For the CDR3, the DNA is TGTGCCAGCAGCGGGCAGACAGGGCTAGGGAACACTGAAGCTTTCTTT. Translation gives CASSGQTGLGNTEAFF. Supplemented by reference TRBV5-4 and TRBJ1-1, the full variable domain reads ETGVTQSPTHLIKTRGQQVTLRCSSQSGHNTVSWYQQALGQGPQFIFQYYREEENGRGNFPPRFSGLQFPNYSSELNVNALELDDSALYLCASSGQTGLGNTEAFFGQGTRLTVV.

The chain uses TRBV12-1 and TRBJ2-1; no DNA check was done on the table's D call, TRBD2. TRBV12-1 is classified as a pseudogene. This CDR3 spans 15 amino acids. CDR3 nucleotides: TGTGCCAGCAGCTTTGTAGCGGGAGTTGCTGATGAGCAGCTCTTC. Translating it yields CASSFVAGVADEQLF.

This clonotype was seen at least ten times. The chain links TRBV20-1 to TRBJ2-7; D gene ambiguous. Germline values: CDR1 DFQATT, CDR2 SNEGSKA (reference sequence). The CDR3 runs to 13 residues. Trimming cost V 3 bases and J 5 bases, with 14 bases left between them. The CDR3 sequence: CSARGSVDHEQYF. DNA of the CDR3: TGCAGTGCTAGGGGCAGCGTAGACCACGAGCAGTACTTC.

With regard to this clonotype: The final CDR3 position lacks the conserved phenylalanine or tryptophan, pointing to a likely read error. The chain links TRBV9 to TRBJ2-5; tentative D call: TRBD1 (7 bases). The CDR3 consists of 15 residues. V dropped 0 bases and J dropped 2 bases, with 11 bases sitting between them. Germline V lookup: CDR1 SGDLS, CDR2 YYNGEE. CDR3 coding DNA: TGTGCCAGCAGCGTAGTTCAGGGGGGTCAAGAGACCCAGTACTCC. It codes for CASSVVQGGQETQYS.

This clonotype was seen many times. The rearrangement uses TRBV7-9 and TRBJ1-4, with D possibly being TRBD1 (5 bases). Deletions cut 4 bases from V and 7 bases from J, with 19 bases between. The CDR3 has 16 amino acids. In germline, CDR1 is SEHNR, CDR2 FQNEAQ (reference sequence). The CDR3 here is CASSSVRGTVSEKLFF. The CDR3 nucleotides read TGTGCCAGCAGCTCCGTTCGGGGGACCGTAAGTGAAAAACTGTTTTTT.

A remark on this clonotype: A read error may explain this, as a much larger clone is one base away. The rearrangement uses TRBV6-1 and TRBJ2-7; D perhaps matches TRBD1 (6 bases). CDR1 MNHNS and CDR2 SASEGT come from the germline V gene. The V and J ends lost 6 bases and 2 bases respectively, with 17 bases between them. The CDR3 runs to 15 residues. CDR3 amino acids: CASRRDTVDTYEQYF. The DNA of the CDR3 is TGTGCCAGCAGAAGGGACACGGTGGATACCTACGAGCAGTACTTC.

Worth noting for this clonotype: The junction differs from germline at one of its ends, possibly a read error. This chain joins TRBV12-3 or TRBV12-4 and TRBJ2-2, with TRBD2 as a possible D gene (5 bases). This CDR3 region has 11 residues. The CDR3 spells CASLTAGDLFF. In DNA, the CDR3 is TGTGCCAGCTTAACTGCCGGGGATCTGTTTTTT.

On this clonotype itself: Sequence at one end of the junction differs from germline and may be a read error. This sequence joins TRBV7-9 and TRBJ2-7; 9 positions agree with TRBD2. The CDR3 extends over 15 amino acids. Germline assignment: CDR1 SEHNR and CDR2 FQNEAQ (reference sequence). CDR3 nucleotide sequence: TGTACCAGCAGTTTAGCGGGGGACAGTCCCTACGAGCAGTACTTC. It codes for CTSSLAGDSPYEQYF.

This clonotype was counted ten times or more. J is TRBJ2-7 and V is TRBV12-3 or TRBV12-4; 11 nucleotides line up with TRBD1. Trimming cost V 5 bases and J 2 bases; bases outside gene matches: 5. This CDR3 spans 15 amino acids. As DNA, the CDR3 is TGTGCCAGCAGTCAACCGGGACAGGGGGCCTACGAGCAGTACTTC. It codes for CASSQPGQGAYEQYF.

Points on this clonotype: The junction differs from germline at one of its ends, possibly a read error. The genes are TRBV6-6 and TRBJ1-4; 8 nucleotides agree with TRBD1. Germline values: CDR1 MNHNY, CDR2 SVGAGI (reference sequence). This CDR3 is 15 amino acids long. The CDR3 nucleotides are TGTGCCAGCAGCCAGGGGGCGCGAGATAATGAAAAATTGTTTTTT. This codes for CASSQGARDNEKLFF.